This T cell receptor beta chain was retrieved from a study of T cell responses to AZD1222 COVID-19 vaccine. Trimming left V 0 bases short and J 0 bases short, with 5 bases between. CDR1 is MNHEY and CDR2 is SVGEGT in the germline V gene. The CDR3 covers 14 residues. Method: immunoSEQ multiplex PCR; TCRdb's copy keeps in-frame clones and lacks some. The sample holds about 150,000 clones, approximately 90% seen once. The specimen was peripheral blood, collected 28 days after the second AZD1222 dose. The receptor comes from an adult who received the AZD1222 COVID-19 vaccine. This sequence joins TRBV6-2 or TRBV6-3 and TRBJ2-5; no reliable D call. CDR3: CASSYSPHQETQYF. The DNA for the CDR3 is TGTGCCAGCAGTTACTCCCCCCACCAAGAGACCCAGTACTTC.